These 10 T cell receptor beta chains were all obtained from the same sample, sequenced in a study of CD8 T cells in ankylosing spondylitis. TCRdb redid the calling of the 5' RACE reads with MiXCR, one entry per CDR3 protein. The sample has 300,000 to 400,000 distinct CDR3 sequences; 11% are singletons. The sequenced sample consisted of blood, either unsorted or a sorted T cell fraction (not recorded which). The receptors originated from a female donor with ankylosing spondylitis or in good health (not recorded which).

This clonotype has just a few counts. The CDR3 nucleotides read TGTGCCACCAGTCCCGTGGGCGGGGGCTCCTACGAGCAGTACTTC. It yields the protein CATSPVGGGSYEQYF. V gene TRBV24-1 combines with J gene TRBJ2-7, with 7 bases lining up with TRBD2. The V gene end was trimmed by 6 bases and the J gene end by 0 bases; junction bases not matched to a gene: 7. Germline loops: CDR1 KGHDR, CDR2 SFDVKD. CDR3 size: 15 residues.

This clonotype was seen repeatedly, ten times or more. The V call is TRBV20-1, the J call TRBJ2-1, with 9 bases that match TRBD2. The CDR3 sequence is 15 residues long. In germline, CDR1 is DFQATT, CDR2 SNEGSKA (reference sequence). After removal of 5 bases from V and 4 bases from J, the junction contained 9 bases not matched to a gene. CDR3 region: CSAGKGLASYNEQFF. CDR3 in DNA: TGCAGTGCTGGAAAGGGACTAGCATCGTACAATGAGCAGTTCTTC.

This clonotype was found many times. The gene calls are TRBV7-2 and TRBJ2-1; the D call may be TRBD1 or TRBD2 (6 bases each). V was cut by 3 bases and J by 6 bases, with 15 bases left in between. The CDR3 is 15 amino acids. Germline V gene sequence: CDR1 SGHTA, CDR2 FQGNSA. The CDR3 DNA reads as TGTGCCAGCAGCTTTTTCTTGGGGGGCGGCAATGAGCAGTTCTTC. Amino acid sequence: CASSFFLGGGNEQFF.

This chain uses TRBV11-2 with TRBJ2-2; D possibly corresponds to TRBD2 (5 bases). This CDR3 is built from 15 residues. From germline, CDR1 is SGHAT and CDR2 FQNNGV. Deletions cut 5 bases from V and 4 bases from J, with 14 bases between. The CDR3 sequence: CASSPKLEFTGELFF. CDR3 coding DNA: TGTGCCAGCAGCCCCAAACTAGAGTTCACCGGGGAGCTGTTTTTT.

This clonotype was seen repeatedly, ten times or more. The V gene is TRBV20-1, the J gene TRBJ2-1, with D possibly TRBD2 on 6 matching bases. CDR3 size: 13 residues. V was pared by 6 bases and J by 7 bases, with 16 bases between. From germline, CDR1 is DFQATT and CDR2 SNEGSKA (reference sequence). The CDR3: CSAPATGGNEQFF. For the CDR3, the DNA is TGCAGTGCGCCGGCTACTGGGGGGAATGAGCAGTTCTTC.

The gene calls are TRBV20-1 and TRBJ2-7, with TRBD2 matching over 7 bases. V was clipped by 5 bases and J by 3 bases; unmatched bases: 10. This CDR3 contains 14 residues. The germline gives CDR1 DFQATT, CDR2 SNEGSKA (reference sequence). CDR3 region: CSALPGTNLYEQYF. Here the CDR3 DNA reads TGCAGTGCTCTTCCCGGGACTAATCTCTACGAGCAGTACTTC.

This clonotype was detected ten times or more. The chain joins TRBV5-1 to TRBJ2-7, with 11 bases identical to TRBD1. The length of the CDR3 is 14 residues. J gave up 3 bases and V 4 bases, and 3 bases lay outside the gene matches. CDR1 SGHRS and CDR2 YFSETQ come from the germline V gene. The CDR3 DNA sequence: TGCGCCAGCAGCGTGGGACAGGGGGGCTACGAGCAGTACTTC. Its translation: CASSVGQGGYEQYF.

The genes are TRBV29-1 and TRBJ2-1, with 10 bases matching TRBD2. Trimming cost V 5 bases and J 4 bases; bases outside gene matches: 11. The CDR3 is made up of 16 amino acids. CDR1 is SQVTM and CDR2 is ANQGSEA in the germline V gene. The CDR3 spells CSVYLTSGAFYNEQFF. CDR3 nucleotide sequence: TGCAGCGTTTACCTTACTAGCGGGGCTTTTTACAATGAGCAGTTCTTC.

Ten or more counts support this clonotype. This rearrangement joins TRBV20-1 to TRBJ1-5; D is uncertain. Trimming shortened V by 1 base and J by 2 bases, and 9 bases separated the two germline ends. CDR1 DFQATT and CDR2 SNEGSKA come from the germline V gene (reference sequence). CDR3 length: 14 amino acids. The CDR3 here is CSARVGMGNQPQHF. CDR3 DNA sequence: TGCAGTGCTAGAGTTGGAATGGGCAATCAGCCCCAGCATTTT.

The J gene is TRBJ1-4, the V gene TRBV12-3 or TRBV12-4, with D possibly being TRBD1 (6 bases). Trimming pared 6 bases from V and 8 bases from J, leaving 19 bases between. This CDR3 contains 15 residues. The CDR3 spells CASSPPGGSGEKLFF. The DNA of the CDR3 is TGTGCCAGCAGCCCCCCGGGGGGCAGTGGCGAAAAACTGTTTTTT.